Listed below are T cell receptor beta chains from one sample, sequenced in a study of blood T cell repertoires in COVID-19. Method: immunoSEQ multiplex PCR; TCRdb's copy keeps in-frame clones and lacks some. The sample yields about 72,000 clones, roughly 80% seen once. Material for sequencing was peripheral blood. These receptors were obtained from a human donor in a cohort sampled during active COVID-19. Both conserved end residues are part of each CDR3. Each record gives: CDR3 protein, CDR3 DNA, D gene, J gene, V gene, clone size. A D gene is named only where the DNA matches it firmly. The size entry is marked missing in some rows and otherwise reads once, few, many or a size class.

CDR3aa: CASSWGQGNHEQYF
CDR3nt: TGTGCCAGCAGCTGGGGACAGGGTAACCACGAGCAGTACTTC
d_gene: TRBD1
j_gene: TRBJ2-7
v_gene: TRBV7-9
abundance: NA

CDR3aa: CATTRQMNTEAFF
CDR3nt: TGTGCCACCACCCGACAGATGAACACTGAAGCTTTCTTT
d_gene: NA
j_gene: TRBJ1-1
v_gene: TRBV7-2
abundance: NA

CDR3aa: CASSLGQAKDTQYF
CDR3nt: TGTGCCAGCAGCCTAGGACAGGCGAAAGATACGCAGTATTTT
d_gene: TRBD1
j_gene: TRBJ2-3
v_gene: TRBV5-4
abundance: NA

CDR3aa: CASRPPQPGRNGEKLFF
CDR3nt: TGTGCCAGCAGACCTCCCCAACCAGGGCGGAATGGTGAAAAACTGTTTTTT
d_gene: NA
j_gene: TRBJ1-4
v_gene: TRBV6-2/TRBV6-3
abundance: NA

CDR3aa: CASSPRRLSLDLDEQYF
CDR3nt: TGTGCCAGCTCACCACGACGACTCTCACTAGACCTCGACGAGCAGTACTTC
d_gene: NA
j_gene: TRBJ2-7
v_gene: TRBV18
abundance: NA

CDR3aa: CASSPGRGSYNEQFF
CDR3nt: TGTGCCAGCAGCCCCGGGCGGGGATCCTACAATGAGCAGTTCTTC
d_gene: NA
j_gene: TRBJ2-1
v_gene: TRBV6-5
abundance: NA

CDR3aa: CASSVAAYGEQFF
CDR3nt: TGTGCCAGCAGCGTAGCTGCGTACGGTGAGCAGTTCTTC
d_gene: NA
j_gene: TRBJ2-1
v_gene: TRBV9
abundance: few

CDR3aa: CASSQGSSGTGEQPQHF
CDR3nt: TGTGCCAGCAGCCAAGGAAGCTCCGGGACAGGTGAACAGCCCCAGCATTTT
d_gene: TRBD1
j_gene: TRBJ1-5
v_gene: TRBV4-2
abundance: NA

CDR3aa: CASSGRGADTQYF
CDR3nt: TGTGCCAGCAGTGGGAGGGGGGCAGATACGCAGTATTTT
d_gene: NA
j_gene: TRBJ2-3
v_gene: TRBV7-2
abundance: NA

CDR3aa: CASSAGTGYGYTF
CDR3nt: TGTGCCAGCAGCGCAGGGACAGGCTATGGCTACACCTTC
d_gene: TRBD1
j_gene: TRBJ1-2
v_gene: TRBV11-2
abundance: few

CDR3aa: CASSRLDRGSQPQHF
CDR3nt: TGTGCCAGCAGCCGATTGGACAGGGGAAGCCAGCCCCAGCATTTT
d_gene: TRBD1
j_gene: TRBJ1-5
v_gene: TRBV2
abundance: once

CDR3aa: CTKRNRGSGANVLTF
CDR3nt: TGCACCAAGAGGAACAGGGGCTCTGGGGCCAACGTCCTGACTTTC
d_gene: NA
j_gene: TRBJ2-6
v_gene: TRBV1
abundance: NA

CDR3aa: CASLDRGLLYEQYF
CDR3nt: TGTGCCAGCCTAGACAGGGGGCTACTCTACGAGCAGTACTTC
d_gene: TRBD1
j_gene: TRBJ2-7
v_gene: TRBV6-5
abundance: NA

CDR3aa: CASSLQGNRPESPLHF
CDR3nt: TGTGCCAGTAGTTTACAGGGGAATAGACCCGAGTCACCCCTCCACTTT
d_gene: TRBD1
j_gene: TRBJ1-6
v_gene: TRBV19
abundance: NA

CDR3aa: CASSAGQAWEQYF
CDR3nt: TGTGCCAGCTCGGCTGGACAGGCCTGGGAGCAGTACTTC
d_gene: TRBD1
j_gene: TRBJ2-7
v_gene: TRBV18
abundance: NA

CDR3aa: CATTPRVTGELFF
CDR3nt: TGTGCCACCACACCCAGGGTCACCGGGGAGCTGTTTTTT
d_gene: NA
j_gene: TRBJ2-2
v_gene: TRBV15
abundance: NA

CDR3aa: CASSSNAGTGDYEQYF
CDR3nt: TGTGCCAGCAGCTCAAACGCCGGGACAGGAGACTACGAGCAGTACTTC
d_gene: TRBD1
j_gene: TRBJ2-7
v_gene: TRBV7-8
abundance: many

CDR3aa: CASSLALADNEQFF
CDR3nt: TGCGCCAGCAGCTTGGCACTAGCGGACAATGAGCAGTTCTTC
d_gene: TRBD2
j_gene: TRBJ2-1
v_gene: TRBV5-1
abundance: NA

CDR3aa: CASSFLAGEVTDTQYF
CDR3nt: TGTGCCAGCAGCTTCTTAGCGGGGGAAGTCACAGATACGCAGTATTTT
d_gene: TRBD2
j_gene: TRBJ2-3
v_gene: TRBV11-2
abundance: NA

CDR3aa: CASSLRLKNSPLHF
CDR3nt: TGTGCCAGCAGCTTGCGCCTAAAGAATTCACCCCTCCACTTT
d_gene: NA
j_gene: TRBJ1-6
v_gene: TRBV5-6
abundance: NA

CDR3aa: CASSSKGLSNEKLFF
CDR3nt: TGTGCCAGCAGCTCAAAGGGACTCTCTAATGAAAAACTGTTTTTT
d_gene: NA
j_gene: TRBJ1-4
v_gene: TRBV3-1/TRBV3-2
abundance: once

CDR3aa: CASSSNSGGPSYEQYF
CDR3nt: TGTGCCAGTAGTTCCAATAGCGGGGGGCCCTCCTACGAGCAGTACTTC
d_gene: TRBD2
j_gene: TRBJ2-7
v_gene: TRBV19
abundance: once

CDR3aa: CASSISVLTEAFF
CDR3nt: TGTGCCAGCAGCATATCAGTTCTCACTGAAGCTTTCTTT
d_gene: NA
j_gene: TRBJ1-1
v_gene: TRBV7-9
abundance: NA

CDR3aa: CASSQEGRPAIYGYTF
CDR3nt: TGTGCCAGCAGCCAAGAGGGCAGGCCCGCAATCTATGGCTACACCTTC
d_gene: NA
j_gene: TRBJ1-2
v_gene: TRBV4-2
abundance: NA

CDR3aa: CASGLARYTGAYSNQPQHF
CDR3nt: TGTGCTAGTGGTTTGGCTCGGTATACAGGGGCTTATAGCAATCAGCCCCAGCATTTT
d_gene: TRBD1
j_gene: TRBJ1-5
v_gene: TRBV12-5
abundance: NA

CDR3aa: CASSPDQGQTNYGYTF
CDR3nt: TGTGCCAGCAGCCCAGACCAGGGACAGACTAACTATGGCTACACCTTC
d_gene: TRBD1
j_gene: TRBJ1-2
v_gene: TRBV7-9
abundance: NA

CDR3aa: CASSPGANQPQHF
CDR3nt: TGTGCCAGCAGCCCGGGAGCAAATCAGCCCCAGCATTTT
d_gene: NA
j_gene: TRBJ1-5
v_gene: TRBV2
abundance: NA

CDR3aa: CAWAGTGGGDTQYF
CDR3nt: TGTGCCTGGGCCGGGACAGGGGGCGGAGATACGCAGTATTTT
d_gene: TRBD1
j_gene: TRBJ2-3
v_gene: TRBV30
abundance: few

CDR3aa: CASSFFSDTIYF
CDR3nt: TGTGCCAGCAGCTTTTTTTCGGACACCATATATTTT
d_gene: NA
j_gene: TRBJ1-3
v_gene: TRBV7-2
abundance: NA

CDR3aa: CASSLWTVPNYGYTF
CDR3nt: TGTGCCAGCAGCTTGTGGACAGTTCCTAACTATGGCTACACCTTC
d_gene: NA
j_gene: TRBJ1-2
v_gene: TRBV5-4
abundance: NA

CDR3aa: CASSPLTGSVHEQYF
CDR3nt: TGCGCCAGCAGCCCCCTGACAGGTTCTGTCCACGAGCAGTACTTC
d_gene: NA
j_gene: TRBJ2-7
v_gene: TRBV5-1
abundance: NA

CDR3aa: CASGLAGVSTGELFF
CDR3nt: TGTGCCAGTGGGTTAGCGGGGGTATCCACCGGGGAGCTGTTTTTT
d_gene: TRBD2
j_gene: TRBJ2-2
v_gene: TRBV5-6
abundance: NA

CDR3aa: CASRVAGQNIQYF
CDR3nt: TGTGCCAGCAGGGTAGCGGGGCAAAACATTCAGTACTTC
d_gene: TRBD2
j_gene: TRBJ2-4
v_gene: TRBV6-5
abundance: once

CDR3aa: CASSQGAGYPNYGYTF
CDR3nt: TGCGCCAGCAGCCAAGGGGCAGGGTACCCCAACTATGGCTACACCTTC
d_gene: NA
j_gene: TRBJ1-2
v_gene: TRBV4-1
abundance: NA

CDR3aa: CASSLNTRSPLHF
CDR3nt: TGTGCCAGCAGCCTTAACACACGTTCACCCCTCCACTTT
d_gene: NA
j_gene: TRBJ1-6
v_gene: TRBV7-8
abundance: few

CDR3aa: CAWSGQGSYNSPLHF
CDR3nt: TGTGCCTGGAGTGGCCAGGGGTCCTATAATTCACCCCTCCACTTT
d_gene: NA
j_gene: TRBJ1-6
v_gene: TRBV30
abundance: NA

CDR3aa: CASRRAGGGAVHEQYF
CDR3nt: TGTGCCAGCAGGAGGGCCGGGGGGGGAGCCGTCCACGAGCAGTACTTC
d_gene: TRBD2
j_gene: TRBJ2-7
v_gene: TRBV6-6
abundance: NA

CDR3aa: CASSLELSGNTIYF
CDR3nt: TGTGCCAGCAGCTTGGAGCTCTCTGGAAACACCATATATTTT
d_gene: NA
j_gene: TRBJ1-3
v_gene: TRBV7-2
abundance: NA

CDR3aa: CASSLGQVFLEQYF
CDR3nt: TGTGCCAGCAGCTTGGGGCAGGTTTTCTTGGAGCAGTACTTC
d_gene: NA
j_gene: TRBJ2-7
v_gene: TRBV5-8
abundance: NA

CDR3aa: CASKGRASQGNTEAFF
CDR3nt: TGTGCCAGTAAAGGCAGGGCCTCCCAGGGGAACACTGAAGCTTTCTTT
d_gene: NA
j_gene: TRBJ1-1
v_gene: TRBV19
abundance: NA

CDR3aa: CASSLQGGANSPLHF
CDR3nt: TGTGCCAGCAGTCTCCAGGGAGGCGCGAACTCACCCCTCCACTTT
d_gene: NA
j_gene: TRBJ1-6
v_gene: TRBV27
abundance: NA

CDR3aa: CASSSTPHLAGGREQYF
CDR3nt: TGCGCCAGCAGCTCGACACCCCACTTAGCGGGGGGCCGCGAGCAGTACTTC
d_gene: TRBD2
j_gene: TRBJ2-7
v_gene: TRBV5-1
abundance: NA

CDR3aa: CAITGQGAYEQYF
CDR3nt: TGTGCCATAACGGGACAGGGGGCTTACGAGCAGTACTTC
d_gene: NA
j_gene: TRBJ2-7
v_gene: TRBV21-1
abundance: once

CDR3aa: CASRGGNTGELFF
CDR3nt: TGCGCCAGCAGAGGGGGAAACACCGGGGAGCTGTTTTTT
d_gene: NA
j_gene: TRBJ2-2
v_gene: TRBV4-1
abundance: NA

CDR3aa: CSVEEGGNTEAFF
CDR3nt: TGCAGCGTTGAAGAGGGAGGGAACACTGAAGCTTTCTTT
d_gene: NA
j_gene: TRBJ1-1
v_gene: TRBV29-1
abundance: NA

CDR3aa: CASSQLGPGQGAYEQYF
CDR3nt: TGTGCCAGCTCACAACTCGGGCCGGGACAGGGGGCCTACGAGCAGTACTTC
d_gene: TRBD1
j_gene: TRBJ2-7
v_gene: TRBV18
abundance: NA

CDR3aa: CASSLVQAVYEQYF
CDR3nt: TGTGCCAGCAGCTTGGTTCAGGCCGTCTACGAGCAGTACTTC
d_gene: NA
j_gene: TRBJ2-7
v_gene: TRBV5-6
abundance: NA

CDR3aa: CASSEDTSYEQYF
CDR3nt: TGTGCCAGCAGTGAAGACACGTCCTACGAGCAGTACTTC
d_gene: NA
j_gene: TRBJ2-7
v_gene: TRBV25-1
abundance: few

CDR3aa: CASSLVSTGTAGNTIYF
CDR3nt: TGTGCCAGCAGCTTAGTATCGACAGGGACGGCTGGAAACACCATATATTTT
d_gene: TRBD1
j_gene: TRBJ1-3
v_gene: TRBV11-2
abundance: NA

CDR3aa: CASSYDGVTEKLFF
CDR3nt: TGTGCCAGCAGTTACGACGGAGTAACGGAAAAACTGTTTTTT
d_gene: NA
j_gene: TRBJ1-4
v_gene: TRBV6-6
abundance: NA

CDR3aa: CAISNRDLRNGYTF
CDR3nt: TGTGCCATCAGTAACAGGGACCTGAGGAATGGCTACACCTTC
d_gene: NA
j_gene: TRBJ1-2
v_gene: TRBV10-3
abundance: NA

CDR3aa: CASSLIQGELYGYTF
CDR3nt: TGCGCCAGCAGCTTGATACAGGGGGAGTTATATGGCTACACCTTC
d_gene: TRBD1
j_gene: TRBJ1-2
v_gene: TRBV5-1
abundance: NA

CDR3aa: CASSDFPAGRDAFWF
CDR3nt: TGTGCCAGCAGTGACTTTCCCGCGGGGCGGGACGCCTTTTGGTTC
d_gene: NA
j_gene: TRBJ2-7
v_gene: TRBV6-4
abundance: NA

CDR3aa: CASSARNRKNEQYF
CDR3nt: TGTGCCAGCAGCGCCCGTAACAGGAAAAACGAGCAGTACTTC
d_gene: NA
j_gene: TRBJ2-7
v_gene: TRBV6-5
abundance: NA